The 22 T cell receptor beta chains given below trace back to one sample, sequenced in a study of persistence of HIV-infected CD4 T cells. The libraries were made with immunoSEQ version 4 in survey mode. Clones were read by immunoSEQ multiplex PCR, and TCRdb kept only the in-frame ones, dropping some. The sample consists of tens of thousands of clones, 75% to 90% of them appearing once. Anti-CD3/anti-CD28 beads served as a nonspecific positive control stimulus. Responding CD4+ T cells were sorted by upregulation of both CD40 ligand and CD69. Their antigens remain unidentified. Sample: CD4+ T cells sorted from PBMCs after roughly 18-hour stimulation, taken from a patient who received antiretroviral therapy. The receptors derive from an adult woman with HIV who was CMV-seropositive.

J is TRBJ1-1 and V is TRBV7-2; weak D call: TRBD1 (5 bases). The CDR3 is 15 residues long. CDR1 SGHTA and CDR2 FQGNSA come from the germline V gene. V dropped 3 bases and J dropped 5 bases, with 16 bases sitting between them. CDR3 coding DNA: TGTGCCAGCAGCTTCCGGGACTTTTTAACTACTGAAGCTTTCTTT. It is translated as CASSFRDFLTTEAFF.

CDR3 residues: CASSQVLLSGNTIYF. For the CDR3, the DNA is TGTGCCAGCAGCCAAGTTCTGCTCTCTGGAAACACCATATATTTT. This sequence joins TRBV3-1 (or the pseudogene TRBV3-2) and TRBJ1-3; D uncertain. The germline CDR1 and CDR2 sequences are LGHDT and YNNKEL (reference sequence). V was clipped by 1 base and J by 0 bases, with 7 bases between them. This CDR3 spans 15 amino acids.

V is TRBV3-1 (or the pseudogene TRBV3-2) and J is TRBJ2-7; D ambiguous. Trimming removed 4 bases at V and 3 bases at J, with 7 bases between. The CDR3 loop spans 12 amino acids. From germline, CDR1 is LGHDT and CDR2 YNNKEL (reference sequence). The CDR3 loop reads CASSPPGYEQYF. CDR3 DNA sequence: TGTGCCAGCAGCCCCCCAGGCTACGAGCAGTACTTC.

The V call is TRBV6-5, the J call TRBJ2-1, with D possibly TRBD1 on 5 matching bases. CDR3 size: 14 residues. The germline gives CDR1 MNHEY, CDR2 SVGAGI. Trimming pared 0 bases from V and 9 bases from J, leaving 12 bases between. CDR3 nucleotide sequence: TGTGCCAGCAGTTACTCTTATAGGGGCGGTGAGCAGTTCTTC. It yields the protein CASSYSYRGGEQFF.

The V gene is TRBV27, the J gene TRBJ1-2, with 8 bases fitting TRBD1. Germline trimming cut 5 bases from V and 8 bases from J; bases unmatched to any gene: 4. The CDR3 length is 12 residues. Germline-derived CDR1 and CDR2 are MNHEY and SMNVEV (reference sequence). CDR3 coding DNA: TGTGCCAGCAGTAGGACAGGGTTCGGCTACACCTTC. Translating it yields CASSRTGFGYTF.

The chain carries TRBV6-4 and TRBJ2-7, with a weak D call TRBD1 (6 bases). The CDR3 has 16 residues. Germline CDR1 and CDR2: MRHNA and SNTAGT. V was clipped by 4 bases and J by 3 bases, with 19 bases between them. CDR3 region: CASSAPKRAGDYEQYF. DNA for the CDR3: TGTGCCAGCAGTGCGCCTAAACGGGCAGGGGACTACGAGCAGTACTTC.

This rearrangement joins TRBV7-2 to TRBJ2-1, with 7 bases aligning to TRBD2. This CDR3 is 15 amino acids long. Germline V gene data show CDR1 as SGHTA and CDR2 as FQGNSA. V shed 4 bases and J 0 bases; nucleotides not matched to a gene: 3. DNA of the CDR3: TGTGCCAGCAGCTCCCGCGGGGGCTCCTACAATGAGCAGTTCTTC. It yields the protein CASSSRGGSYNEQFF.

The chain recombines TRBV27 with TRBJ2-1; D is undetermined. The germline V gene encodes CDR1 MNHEY and CDR2 SMNVEV (reference sequence). The V end lost 6 bases, the J end lost 5 bases, and 17 bases lay between the germline ends. This CDR3 has 15 residues. CDR3 sequence: CASSAQVTGNNEQFF. The CDR3 DNA sequence: TGTGCCAGCAGCGCGCAGGTGACGGGCAACAATGAGCAGTTCTTC.

The chain combines TRBV29-1 with TRBJ2-2; D assignment may be TRBD1 or TRBD2 (5 bases each). CDR1 and CDR2 (germline): SQVTM, ANQGSEA. V dropped 6 bases and J dropped 5 bases, with 16 bases sitting between them. The CDR3 runs 14 residues. CDR3 sequence (DNA): TGCAGCGTCGGGACGGCGACTCTAACCGGGGAGCTGTTTTTT. Residues: CSVGTATLTGELFF.

This chain connects TRBV5-6 to TRBJ2-7; D gene ambiguous. The CDR3 has 13 residues. The germline V gene encodes CDR1 SGHDT and CDR2 YYEEEE. V shed 2 bases and J shed 3 bases, with 9 bases lying between them. CDR3 DNA sequence: TGTGCCAGCAGCTTTGTACAGAGCTACGAGCAGTACTTC. Translating gives CASSFVQSYEQYF.

This chain connects TRBV7-2 to TRBJ2-7; tentatively, D is TRBD1 or TRBD2 (5 bases each). V was shortened by 5 bases and J by 3 bases, with 11 bases between the two germline ends. This CDR3 is 13 amino acids long. Germline CDR1 SGHTA, CDR2 FQGNSA. The CDR3, as DNA: TGTGCCAGCAGCCCGGGGACCTACTACGAGCAGTACTTC. It translates to CASSPGTYYEQYF. Variable domain in full (rest from reference TRBV7-2 and TRBJ2-7): GAGVSQSPSNKVTEKGKDVELRCDPISGHTALYWYRQSLGQGLEFLIYFQGNSAPDKSGLPSDRFSAERTGGSVSTLTIQRTQQEDSAVYLCASSPGTYYEQYFGPGTRLTVT.

J is TRBJ1-1 and V is TRBV5-1, with 7 bases fitting TRBD1. Germline V gene lookup returns CDR1 SGHRS and CDR2 YFSETQ. This CDR3 contains 15 residues. After removal of 7 bases from V and 1 base from J, the junction contained 10 bases not matched to a gene. CDR3 region: CASRVTGAGNTEAFF. CDR3 sequence (DNA): TGCGCCAGCCGGGTAACAGGGGCAGGGAACACTGAAGCTTTCTTT.

This chain uses TRBV7-8 with TRBJ1-1; no clear D gene. V gave up 4 bases and J gave up 6 bases, with 15 bases separating them. Germline V gives CDR1 SGHVS, CDR2 FQNEAQ. The CDR3 runs to 14 residues. The CDR3 coding sequence is TGTGCCAGCAGCTCAAATATACATGTACCTGAAGCTTTCTTT. Protein sequence: CASSSNIHVPEAFF.

The chain combines TRBV2 with TRBJ1-4; no clear D. V gave up 6 bases and J gave up 0 bases, with 11 bases separating them. Germline-derived CDR1 and CDR2 are SNHLY and FYNNEI. This CDR3 contains 15 residues. The CDR3 DNA sequence: TGTGCCAGCAGCCCCTACAGCTCAACTAATGAAAAACTGTTTTTT. Its protein is CASSPYSSTNEKLFF.

The chain is built from TRBV6-2 or TRBV6-3 and TRBJ2-7; TRBD1 aligns across 7 bases. This CDR3 contains 17 residues. Germline assignment: CDR1 MNHEY and CDR2 SVGEGT. Trimming took 3 bases from V and 2 from J; bases not matched to a gene: 13. CDR3 sequence reads: CASSYKRGARGPYEQYF. The CDR3 nucleotides are TGTGCCAGCAGTTATAAGAGGGGTGCGAGGGGGCCCTACGAGCAGTACTTC.

This clone was seen once. This specimen includes other DNA sequences encoding the same CDR3. The V call is TRBV18, the J call TRBJ2-7, with D possibly being TRBD1 (6 bases). In germline, CDR1 is KGHSH, CDR2 LQKENI. The CDR3 spans 14 residues. V gave up 3 bases and J gave up 0 bases, with 9 bases separating them. In nucleotides, the CDR3 is TGTGCCAGCTCACCGGACAGATCCTCCTACGAGCAGTACTTC. This gives the protein CASSPDRSSYEQYF.

The rearrangement joins TRBV21-1 to TRBJ1-2. TRBV21-1 is marked as a pseudogene. This CDR3 comprises 18 residues. CDR3 DNA: TGTGCCAGCAGCCTACCCTCGGACGGACCTAGACATAACTATGGCTACACCTTC. This translates into CASSLPSDGPRHNYGYTF.

As regards this clone: Different DNA sequences within this sample yield the same CDR3. This chain links TRBV7-2 with TRBJ2-5; 7 nucleotides match TRBD2. Per the germline V gene, CDR1 is SGHTA and CDR2 is FQGNSA. The CDR3 is made up of 16 amino acids. The trim removed 3 bases at V and 1 base at J, leaving 8 bases unmatched. The CDR3 region has the DNA TGTGCCAGCAGCTTGGGAGGGGCGGGCGGCCAAGAGACCCAGTACTTC. It specifies CASSLGGAGGQETQYF.

The genes are TRBV6-2 or TRBV6-3 and TRBJ1-5, with 7 bases aligning to TRBD1. This CDR3 contains 14 residues. Looked up from germline, CDR1 is MNHEY and CDR2 is SVGEGT. V dropped 2 bases and J dropped 3; count of bases not matched to a gene: 1. In DNA, the CDR3 is TGTGCCAGCAGTTACGGGACAGTCAATCAGCCCCAGCATTTT. Residues: CASSYGTVNQPQHF.

This clone was seen just once. The V call is TRBV19, the J call TRBJ2-2, with D tentatively TRBD1 or TRBD2 (5 bases each). The germline CDR1 and CDR2 sequences are LNHDA and SQIVND (reference sequence). The CDR3 is 14 residues long. Trimming removed 1 base at V and 6 bases at J, with 9 bases between. CDR3 sequence (DNA): TGTGCCAGTAGTATAGGAGGGGATGCCGGGGAGCTGTTTTTT. Its translation is CASSIGGDAGELFF.

The J gene is TRBJ1-5, the V gene TRBV6-5; 7 positions agree with TRBD1. V dropped 6 bases and J dropped 4; count of bases not matched to a gene: 6. Germline lookup yields CDR1 MNHEY and CDR2 SVGAGI. This CDR3 comprises 14 residues. The CDR3 region has the DNA TGTGCCAGCAGCCGAGGGGGCCAAAATCAGCCCCAGCATTTT. Translation: CASSRGGQNQPQHF.

CDR3 sequence reads: CASSLTTGSGNTIYF. CDR3 DNA sequence: TGTGCCAGCAGCTTAACTACAGGGTCTGGAAACACCATATATTTT. The chain joins TRBV7-9 to TRBJ1-3; perhaps TRBD1 as D (6 bases). In germline, CDR1 is SEHNR, CDR2 FQNEAQ (reference sequence). Trimming took off 2 bases at V and 1 base at J, with 9 bases between the two ends. This CDR3 contains 15 residues.